The 24 T cell receptor beta chains below all came from one sample that was sequenced in a study of long-term antiretroviral therapy in people with HIV. Researchers report immunoSEQ v3.0 was run at survey level. Libraries were prepared by immunoSEQ multiplex PCR; TCRdb keeps only in-frame clonotypes and omits some of them. The data show some 15,000 clones, with more than 75% seen just once and 9.5% to 15% held by the top ten. Here the sequenced sample was unsorted PBMCs, taken 6.9 years after starting antiretroviral therapy. Receptors originate from a man in his fifties with HIV.

The chain recombines TRBV5-1 with TRBJ2-2; 8 positions match TRBD1. Germline CDR1 is SGHRS and CDR2 is YFSETQ. This CDR3 has 17 amino acids. Trimming removed 9 bases from V and 5 bases from J; junction bases left unmatched: 18. CDR3 bases: TGCGCCACCCCGATGGGGGACAGGAGGGAGTTAACCGGGGAGCTGTTTTTT. The encoded protein is CATPMGDRRELTGELFF.

V and J are TRBV27 and TRBJ2-7, with D tentatively TRBD1 or TRBD2 (5 bases each). Deletions cut 8 bases from V and 3 bases from J, with 14 bases between. The CDR3 is made up of 13 amino acids. The germline V gene has CDR1 MNHEY and CDR2 SMNVEV (reference sequence). In DNA form, the CDR3 reads TGTGCCAGCGGGGCTCTCGGACTCTACGAGCAGTACTTC. Its translation: CASGALGLYEQYF.

The rearrangement uses TRBV30 and TRBJ2-3; 7 positions match TRBD1. CDR1 is GTSNPN, CDR2 SVGIG, per germline (reference sequence). Trimming took 2 bases from V and 2 from J; bases not matched to a gene: 1. This CDR3 comprises 13 residues. CDR3: CAWSTGDTDTQYF. DNA of the CDR3: TGTGCCTGGAGTACAGGGGACACAGATACGCAGTATTTT.

This chain connects TRBV11-2 to TRBJ1-2; possible D gene TRBD1, 5 bases. V lost 6 bases and J 4 bases, leaving 27 bases between the germline ends. Germline V lookup: CDR1 SGHAT, CDR2 FQNNGV. The CDR3 sequence is 18 residues long. CDR3 bases: TGTGCCAGCAGTTCTTTCAGTGGGGCAGGGACTTCCCCCTATGGCTACACCTTC. It translates to CASSSFSGAGTSPYGYTF.

CDR3 sequence (DNA): TGCGCCAGCAGCTGGACAGGGGGCGCGGGCACCGGGGAGCTGTTTTTT. This translates into CASSWTGGAGTGELFF. This chain uses TRBV5-1 with TRBJ2-2, with TRBD1 matching 11 bases. V gave up 3 bases and J gave up 4 bases; unmatched junction bases: 5. The CDR3 runs to 16 residues. Germline V gene sequence: CDR1 SGHRS, CDR2 YFSETQ. Looking up the rest from reference TRBV5-1 and TRBJ2-2 gives the full variable domain: KAGVTQTPRYLIKTRGQQVTLSCSPISGHRSVSWYQQTPGQGLQFLFEYFSETQRNKGNFPGRFSGRQFSNSRSEMNVSTLELGDSALYLCASSWTGGAGTGELFFGEGSRLTVL.

The V and J genes are TRBV5-8 and TRBJ1-5, with a weak D call TRBD1 (5 bases). With 2 bases removed from V and 7 bases from J, the gap between germline ends came to 10 bases. The CDR3 is 13 residues long. Germline CDR1 SGHTS, CDR2 YDEGEE. As DNA, the CDR3 is TGTGCCAGCAGCTTCGGGGGTACCCAGCCCCAGCATTTT. Translated: CASSFGGTQPQHF.

V is TRBV29-1 and J is TRBJ2-7, with a possible D match to TRBD2 (5 bases). CDR1 is SQVTM, CDR2 ANQGSEA, per germline. V lost 3 bases to trimming and J lost 4 bases, with 13 bases between them. The CDR3 loop spans 13 amino acids. The CDR3 DNA is TGCAGCGTTGAGGGAACTAGAAATTACGAGCAGTACTTC. It codes for CSVEGTRNYEQYF.

V gene TRBV9 combines with J gene TRBJ2-1, with D uncertain. V was trimmed by 4 bases and J by 0 bases, leaving 11 bases between them. The CDR3 consists of 15 residues. Germline CDR1 is SGDLS and CDR2 is YYNGEE. The CDR3 sequence is CASSKLDGSYNEQFF. CDR3 DNA: TGTGCCAGCAGCAAACTGGACGGCTCCTACAATGAGCAGTTCTTC.

The rearrangement joins TRBV5-6 to TRBJ1-4; D is uncertain. The CDR3 is 17 residues long. The V gene lost 2 bases and the J gene lost 0 bases, with 14 bases spanning the gap. Germline-derived CDR1 and CDR2 are SGHDT and YYEEEE. The DNA of the CDR3 is TGTGCCAGCAGCTTCGGTGGAGGAACGGCAACTAATGAAAAACTGTTTTTT. Residues: CASSFGGGTATNEKLFF.

The genes are TRBV28 and TRBJ1-2; D gene unclear. CDR1 MDHEN and CDR2 SYDVKM come from the germline V gene. With 10 bases removed from V and 5 bases from J, the gap between germline ends came to 14 bases. The CDR3 has 12 residues. In nucleotides, the CDR3 is TGTGCCACCGTCCTTGGTTTATATGGCTACACCTTC. Its protein is CATVLGLYGYTF.

The chain has TRBV28 and TRBJ1-4; weak D call: TRBD1 (5 bases). Germline CDR1 is MDHEN and CDR2 is SYDVKM. The CDR3 covers 14 residues. Trimming shortened V by 2 bases and J by 7 bases, and 11 bases separated the two germline ends. The CDR3 nucleotides are TGTGCCAGCAGTTTACCGGGGGGGAGTGAAAAACTGTTTTTT. This translates into CASSLPGGSEKLFF.

The chain carries TRBV5-1 and TRBJ1-5; tentatively, D is TRBD1 (6 bases). Trimming took off 4 bases at V and 3 bases at J, with 8 bases between the two ends. Germline loops: CDR1 SGHRS, CDR2 YFSETQ. The CDR3 sequence is 13 residues long. CDR3 DNA sequence: TGCGCCAGCAGCCGGGACAACAATCAGCCCCAGCATTTT. Amino acids: CASSRDNNQPQHF.

This chain connects TRBV18 to TRBJ1-1; D is possibly TRBD1 (6 bases). The CDR3 extends over 13 amino acids. The germline CDR1 and CDR2 sequences are KGHSH and LQKENI. Trimming shortened V by 6 bases and J by 6 bases, and 14 bases separated the two germline ends. This CDR3 is CASSTSSGAEAFF. DNA for the CDR3: TGTGCCAGCTCTACCAGTTCAGGGGCTGAAGCTTTCTTT.

The chain joins TRBV5-1 to TRBJ2-1; TRBD1 agrees at 10 bases. CDR1 and CDR2 from the germline V gene are SGHRS and YFSETQ. The CDR3 sequence is 17 residues long. The J segment lost 8 bases and the V segment lost 0 bases, leaving 11 bases of the junction unmatched. The chain's CDR3 is CASSLAPPGQGNHEQFF. The CDR3 DNA follows: TGCGCCAGCAGCTTGGCACCACCGGGACAGGGGAACCATGAGCAGTTCTTC. The full variable domain, rest sourced from reference TRBV5-1 and TRBJ2-1, is KAGVTQTPRYLIKTRGQQVTLSCSPISGHRSVSWYQQTPGQGLQFLFEYFSETQRNKGNFPGRFSGRQFSNSRSEMNVSTLELGDSALYLCASSLAPPGQGNHEQFFGPGTRLTVL.

The chain joins TRBV28 to TRBJ2-7; weak D call: TRBD1 (6 bases). The germline V gene encodes CDR1 MDHEN and CDR2 SYDVKM. V lost 10 bases and J 0 bases, leaving 10 bases between the germline ends. This CDR3 has 12 amino acids. The CDR3 sequence: CAIRDNSYEQYF. The CDR3 DNA reads TGTGCCATCCGGGACAACTCCTACGAGCAGTACTTC.

The chain joins TRBV30 to TRBJ1-3; D remains unclear. The CDR3 runs to 11 residues. The V gene's germline CDR1 is GTSNPN and CDR2 SVGIG (reference sequence). V was pared by 4 bases and J by 15 bases, with 16 bases between. The CDR3 sequence is CAWTVGWMTYF. The CDR3 DNA sequence: TGTGCCTGGACTGTCGGATGGATGACATATTTT. The whole variable domain, remainder taken from reference TRBV30 and TRBJ1-3, is SQTIHQWPATLVQPVGSPLSLECTVEGTSNPNLYWYRQAAGRGLQLLFYSVGIGQISSEVPQNLSASRPQDRQFILSSKKLLLSDSGFYLCAWTVGWMTYFGEGSWLTVV.

The J gene is TRBJ2-3, the V gene TRBV9; 7 bases agree with TRBD2. The V gene's germline CDR1 is SGDLS and CDR2 YYNGEE. With 3 bases clipped from V and 1 base from J, the junction kept 5 bases outside the gene matches. This CDR3 is 15 amino acids long. The CDR3 DNA sequence: TGTGCCAGCAGCGGAGGACGGGAGGGCACAGATACGCAGTATTTT. It is translated as CASSGGREGTDTQYF.

As to this clone: Other nucleotide sequences from this sample produce the same CDR3. The chain has TRBV4-3 and TRBJ1-1, with D unclear. CDR3 size: 14 residues. CDR1 is LGHNA and CDR2 is YSLEER in the germline V gene. V was pared by 1 base and J by 3 bases, with 9 bases between. CDR3 region: CASSQVDGYTEAFF. CDR3 nucleotides: TGCGCCAGCAGCCAAGTGGATGGGTACACTGAAGCTTTCTTT.

This clone has a single count. V usage is TRBV7-9 and J usage is TRBJ2-7; 8 nucleotides align to TRBD2. J gave up 2 bases and V 5 bases, and 5 bases lay outside the gene matches. Germline values: CDR1 SEHNR, CDR2 FQNEAQ (reference sequence). CDR3 length equals 14 residues. CDR3 protein: CASSRLAGTYEQYF. The CDR3 DNA follows: TGTGCCAGCAGCCGCCTAGCGGGCACCTACGAGCAGTACTTC.

The CDR3, as DNA: TGTGCCAGCAGCCTCAGCGGTGGAGTCACAGATACGCAGTATTTT. It yields the protein CASSLSGGVTDTQYF. V gene TRBV7-3 combines with J gene TRBJ2-3; the D gene is possibly TRBD2 (5 bases). Germline values: CDR1 SGHTA, CDR2 FQGTGA. The CDR3 has 15 amino acids. V shed 5 bases and J shed 2 bases, with 14 bases lying between them.

The rearrangement links TRBV7-9 to TRBJ2-7; D possibly matches TRBD1 or TRBD2 (5 bases each). CDR1 and CDR2 (germline): SEHNR, FQNEAQ (reference sequence). The CDR3 runs to 13 residues. The germline V and J ends were trimmed by 1 base and 4 bases, with 8 bases remaining between them. CDR3 in amino acids: CASSLVGVYEQYF. The CDR3 DNA is TGTGCCAGCAGCTTAGTGGGGGTTTACGAGCAGTACTTC.

The rearrangement joins TRBV7-3 to TRBJ2-7; D possibly corresponds to TRBD2 (6 bases). The CDR3 spans 14 residues. CDR1 SGHTA and CDR2 FQGTGA come from the germline V gene. The V end lost 2 bases, the J end lost 6 bases, and 14 bases lay between the germline ends. CDR3 DNA: TGTGCCAGCAGCTTAGGCGGACTAACCGGCGAGCAGTACTTC. Amino acid sequence: CASSLGGLTGEQYF.

The table lists this clone with a few counts. The chain couples TRBV7-3 to TRBJ2-2; 8 positions agree with TRBD1. Looked up from germline, CDR1 is SGHTA and CDR2 is FQGTGA. The trim removed 5 bases at V and 7 bases at J, leaving 6 bases unmatched. CDR3 length: 14 amino acids. The CDR3 sequence: CASSRTGSDGELFF. The CDR3, as DNA: TGTGCCAGCAGCAGGACAGGGTCGGACGGGGAGCTGTTTTTT.

V usage is TRBV6-1 and J usage is TRBJ2-1; TRBD2 aligns across 8 bases. V was clipped by 7 bases and J by 7 bases; unmatched bases: 9. The V gene's germline CDR1 is MNHNS and CDR2 SASEGT. This CDR3 region has 14 residues. The CDR3 DNA is TGTGCCAGCACTCCCTCGGGGGGGCATAATGAGCAGTTCTTC. This codes for CASTPSGGHNEQFF.